The 6 T cell receptor beta chains given below trace back to one sample, sequenced in a study of shared clonotypes between healthy human individuals. CD45RO-negative CD8 cells positively selected for CCR7 made up the naive population, which excluded terminally differentiated effector memory CD45RA+ cells. The method was immunoSEQ multiplex PCR; TCRdb's version includes in-frame clones alone and lacks a portion of them. The repertoire holds about 2.1 million clones, with just under 95% as singletons. Sequencing was performed on naive CD8+ T cells from PBMCs. The receptors derive from a man younger than 30 in good health. Some clones in this sample may be carry-over from other donors' samples.

The J gene is TRBJ2-7, the V gene TRBV28, with D perhaps TRBD2 (5 bases). The germline V gene encodes CDR1 MDHEN and CDR2 SYDVKM. The CDR3 totals 12 residues. V lost 6 bases and J 7 bases, leaving 13 bases between the germline ends. The CDR3 DNA sequence: TGTGCCAGCAGCTTACGGGATTGGGAGCAGTACTTC. Its protein is CASSLRDWEQYF.

V gene TRBV7-8 combines with J gene TRBJ2-7; a weak D match, TRBD1 (6 bases). The V end was cut by 2 bases, the J end by 7 bases, with 15 bases between. Germline V CDR1 and CDR2: SGHVS, FQNEAQ. The CDR3 loop spans 14 amino acids. The DNA for the CDR3 is TGTGCCAGCAGCTTAACCGACAGGAGGCGGGAGCAGTACTTC. It yields the protein CASSLTDRRREQYF. The complete variable domain, with remaining parts taken from reference TRBV7-8 and TRBJ2-7, reads GAGVSQSPRYKVAKRGQDVALRCDPISGHVSLFWYQQALGQGPEFLTYFQNEAQLDKSGLPSDRFFAERPEGSVSTLKIQRTQQEDSAVYLCASSLTDRRREQYFGPGTRLTVT.

V is TRBV7-3 and J is TRBJ2-1, with unresolved D. The CDR3 sequence is 13 residues long. Trimming took 1 base from V and 9 from J, leaving 10 bases between them. CDR1 is SGHTA and CDR2 is FQGTGA in the germline V gene. Here the CDR3 reads CASSLMAGGEQFF. CDR3 sequence (DNA): TGTGCCAGCAGCTTAATGGCTGGTGGTGAGCAGTTCTTC. Drawing the rest from reference TRBV7-3 and TRBJ2-1, the complete variable domain is GAGVSQTPSNKVTEKGKYVELRCDPISGHTALYWYRQSLGQGPEFLIYFQGTGAADDSGLPNDRFFAVRPEGSVSTLKIQRTERGDSAVYLCASSLMAGGEQFFGPGTRLTVL.

The chain combines TRBV27 with TRBJ2-1, with 8 bases identical to TRBD1. This CDR3 contains 15 residues. The J segment lost 3 bases and the V segment lost 3 bases, leaving 4 bases of the junction unmatched. The V gene's germline CDR1 is MNHEY and CDR2 SMNVEV (reference sequence). CDR3 region: CASSFRDRHYNEQFF. The CDR3 region has the DNA TGTGCCAGCAGTTTTCGGGACAGGCACTACAATGAGCAGTTCTTC.

This clone showed up just a few times. This chain joins TRBV28 and TRBJ1-1, with D unresolved. V lost 5 bases, J lost 1 base, and 17 bases lay in between. Germline CDR1 reads MDHEN; CDR2 reads SYDVKM. The CDR3 covers 16 residues. The CDR3 protein is CASSPSNSQGNTEAFF. The CDR3, as DNA: TGTGCCAGCAGTCCTTCAAACAGTCAAGGGAACACTGAAGCTTTCTTT.

The count of this clone is one. CDR3 protein: CASSLGRLGPGNTIYF. CDR3 nucleotide sequence: TGTGCCAGCAGCTTGGGCCGCCTTGGACCTGGAAACACCATATATTTT. This chain joins TRBV5-4 and TRBJ1-3; D not resolved. The V gene's germline CDR1 is SGHNT and CDR2 YYREEE (reference sequence). Trimming shortened V by 0 bases and J by 2 bases, and 12 bases separated the two germline ends. This CDR3 spans 16 amino acids.